This TCR beta chain was found in a study of CD8 T cells in ankylosing spondylitis (dated by TCRdb to the late 2010s). A note on the overall study: To find TCR variants linked to disease, the study profiled T cell receptor beta repertoires in ankylosing spondylitis patients and healthy donors. The full study cohort comprised 25 ankylosing spondylitis patients and roughly 100 healthy donors. Peripheral blood was sampled, and synovial fluid was additionally collected from ankylosing spondylitis patients. Results the study describes overall, beyond this receptor: Significant enrichment of the disease-linked clones was reported in matched synovial fluid samples from ankylosing spondylitis patients. Blood from ankylosing spondylitis patients appeared to be characterized by a TCR beta motif composed of roughly eight highly homologous amino acid variants. Some of the motif variants had been reported before in the synovial fluid and blood of reactive arthritis patients, a finding that suggests common disease-initiation mechanisms. The disease-linked clones showed a CD8+ phenotype and occurred at relatively low frequencies in peripheral blood.

TCRdb records Illumina HiSeq 2500 as the sequencer. Quantitative 5'-RACE with molecular barcodes was used to prepare TCR beta libraries. Per the original workflow: A new computational method based on a probabilistic model of VDJ rearrangement was used to identify disease-linked TCR variants. In-frame beta chains were kept once TCRdb had trimmed the public reads at Q25 with fastp and called clones with MiXCR. One record per CDR3 amino acid sequence lists the most common genes and DNA. TCRdb, rather than the study authors, made the V and J calls. For this sample the table gives 200,000 to 250,000 distinct CDR3 sequences, of which around 25% were detected only once. Under 8% of the sample comes from the top ten. On this clonotype itself: The specificity of this receptor is unknown. Base qualities are missing; no much larger clone stands one base away.

The sequencing input was blood, either unsorted or a sorted T cell fraction (not recorded which). This TCR was recovered from a male donor with ankylosing spondylitis or in good health (not recorded which).

DNA sequence: TGTGCCAGCAGTAGACGGACAGGGAACAGGGAGACCCAGTACTTC. Protein translation: CASSRRTGNRETQYF. Recombination joined TRBV12-3 or TRBV12-4 with TRBJ2-5; 8 bases in the middle match TRBD1. Spanning cysteine to phenylalanine, the CDR3 consists of 15 amino acids. The read is trimmed to its CDR3 DNA, 45 bases read in frame from base 1. Trimming removed 5 bases from V and 5 bases from J; the gene matches leave 10 bases unexplained.